The T cell receptor beta chain under discussion was sequenced for a study of T cell repertoires in cytomegalovirus infection. Study information: HLA-B-restricted CMV epitopes that are well studied, plus recently identified HLA-C-restricted ones, were used by the study. Public TCR beta signatures marked donors with CMV infection and the matching HLA. Study outcomes and limitations: The ex vivo response was dominated by HLA-C-restricted CMV-specific TCR beta clonotypes.

Each CDR3 protein gets one entry after TCRdb re-called the reads with MiXCR. The sample holds roughly 310,000 distinct CDR3 sequences; around 29% are singletons and the top ten take around 20%. There are 17 residues in the CDR3. J gave up 0 bases and V 2 bases, and 4 bases lay outside the gene matches. CDR1 and CDR2 from the germline V gene are MNHEY and SMNVEV (reference sequence). On this clonotype itself: Its specificity is not known.

The sample in question was cultured PBMCs, obtained from culture after CMV antigen stimulation. The chain is built from TRBV27 and TRBJ2-5; TRBD2 agrees at 12 bases. This TCR derives from a human donor in good health (CMV status not recorded). Some clones in this sample may be carry-over from other donors' samples. The CDR3 region has the DNA TGTGCCAGCAGTTTAGCGACTAGCGGGGGTTACCAAGAGACCCAGTACTTC. It encodes CASSLATSGGYQETQYF.